Listed below are T cell receptor beta chains from one sample, sequenced in a study of T cell responses to AZD1222 COVID-19 vaccine. Here immunoSEQ multiplex PCR was the method, and the copy in TCRdb shows in-frame clones only, minus some. The sample has under 60,000 clones; about 88% are singletons. Sequences were derived from peripheral blood, sampled on day 0 of AZD1222 vaccination. The receptors were sampled from an adult in good health. The CDR3 runs from the conserved cysteine through the conserved F or W. Each record gives: J gene, V gene, clone size, D gene, CDR3 DNA, CDR3 protein. A D gene is named only where the DNA matches it firmly. For some rows the clone size is stated as once, few or many, or as a class when expanded; others skip it.

J: TRBJ2-3; V: TRBV7-2; size: -; D: -; DNA: TGTGCCAGCAGCACGGGGCGGGCAGCTAGCACAGATACGCAGTATTTT; CDR3: CASSTGRAASTDTQYF
J: TRBJ1-4; V: TRBV5-6; size: once; D: -; DNA: TGTGCCAGCAGCTTGGTGGGGTCAGGGAATGAAAAACTGTTTTTT; CDR3: CASSLVGSGNEKLFF
J: TRBJ2-1; V: TRBV30; size: -; D: -; DNA: TGTGCCTGGAGTGTCCAGGAAGTCGGCAATGAGCAGTTCTTC; CDR3: CAWSVQEVGNEQFF
J: TRBJ2-5; V: TRBV7-9; size: few; D: -; DNA: TGTGCCAGCAGCTTATCAGAGACCCAGTACTTC; CDR3: CASSLSETQYF
J: TRBJ2-1; V: TRBV29-1; size: -; D: -; DNA: TGCAGCGTAGGAAACTGGGGCAATGAGCAGTTCTTC; CDR3: CSVGNWGNEQFF
J: TRBJ2-4; V: TRBV28; size: -; D: TRBD1; DNA: TGTGCCAGCAGTCTAGCCCCGGGACAGATCGCCAAAAACATTCAGTACTTC; CDR3: CASSLAPGQIAKNIQYF
J: TRBJ2-7; V: TRBV3-1/TRBV3-2; size: -; D: TRBD1; DNA: TGTGCCAGCAGCCCGTCCGGGACAGGGACGTACGAGCAGTACTTC; CDR3: CASSPSGTGTYEQYF
J: TRBJ2-1; V: TRBV7-3; size: -; D: -; DNA: TGTGCCAGCAGCAACCCTAGAGGGTGGGACTCCCCCTTTATGACCTCCTACAATGAGCAGTTCTTC; CDR3: CASSNPRGWDSPFMTSYNEQFF
J: TRBJ2-7; V: TRBV29-1; size: -; D: -; DNA: TGCAGCGTTGAAGGACAGGATGGCTCCTACGAGCAGTACTTC; CDR3: CSVEGQDGSYEQYF
J: TRBJ2-2; V: TRBV7-9; size: -; D: TRBD1; DNA: TGTGCCAGCAGCTTCCGACAGGGGATTGACACCGGGGAGCTGTTTTTT; CDR3: CASSFRQGIDTGELFF
J: TRBJ1-6; V: TRBV11-2; size: -; D: -; DNA: TGTGCCAGCAGCCTAATGGGGGGCGACAGAAATTCACCCCTCCACTTT; CDR3: CASSLMGGDRNSPLHF
J: TRBJ1-1; V: TRBV19; size: few; D: -; DNA: TGTGCCAGTGGCCCTCGGCCCCACGATGCTTTCTTT; CDR3: CASGPRPHDAFF
J: TRBJ2-7; V: TRBV5-1; size: -; D: -; DNA: TGCGCCAGCAGCTTGGATGGATACGGCTACGAGCAGTACTTC; CDR3: CASSLDGYGYEQYF
J: TRBJ1-2; V: TRBV27; size: -; D: -; DNA: TGTGCCAGCAGTTTATCGAGAGGGGTCAAATTCTACACCTTC; CDR3: CASSLSRGVKFYTF
J: TRBJ1-2; V: TRBV13; size: -; D: -; DNA: TGTGCCAGCAGCTTTGTAGGGGCTGATGGCTACACCTTC; CDR3: CASSFVGADGYTF
J: TRBJ1-4; V: TRBV20-1; size: -; D: -; DNA: TGCAGTGCTCCTTGGGGGGAAAAACTGTTTTTT; CDR3: CSAPWGEKLFF
J: TRBJ1-1; V: TRBV27; size: -; D: -; DNA: TGTGCCAGCAGTTCTGGAGGGGCAACTTTGAACACTGAAGCTTTCTTT; CDR3: CASSSGGATLNTEAFF
J: TRBJ1-6; V: TRBV12-2; size: -; D: -; DNA: TGTGCAAGTCGCTTCCATTCACCCCTCCACTTT; CDR3: CASRFHSPLHF
J: TRBJ1-6; V: TRBV19; size: few; D: TRBD1; DNA: TGTGCCAGTAGTTTCGGGGACAGGGGTGGGGTGTTTTCCTATAATTCACCCCTCCACTTT; CDR3: CASSFGDRGGVFSYNSPLHF
J: TRBJ2-2; V: TRBV19; size: -; D: TRBD1; DNA: TGTGCCAGTAGTGACAGGGGGTTGAACACCGGGGAGCTGTTTTTT; CDR3: CASSDRGLNTGELFF
J: TRBJ2-7; V: TRBV2; size: -; D: -; DNA: TGTGCCAGCAGTGAAGTGGGGGGCGCGTCCTACGAGCAGTACTTC; CDR3: CASSEVGGASYEQYF
J: TRBJ2-5; V: TRBV9; size: once; D: TRBD1; DNA: TGTGCCAGCAGCCCGCAGGGGGCTGGCTGGGAGACCCAGTACTTC; CDR3: CASSPQGAGWETQYF
J: TRBJ2-5; V: TRBV28; size: -; D: TRBD2; DNA: TGTGCCAGCAGTTCCCAACTAGCGGGCCACCAAGAGACCCAGTACTTC; CDR3: CASSSQLAGHQETQYF
J: TRBJ2-7; V: TRBV7-2; size: -; D: -; DNA: TGTGCCAGCAGCTGGTCAGGAGCGGGCAGCTCCTACGAGCAGTACTTC; CDR3: CASSWSGAGSSYEQYF
J: TRBJ1-1; V: TRBV20-1; size: -; D: -; DNA: TGCAGTGCTAGTTGGCAGGGAGGGGGGAACACTGAAGCTTTCTTT; CDR3: CSASWQGGGNTEAFF
J: TRBJ1-2; V: TRBV29-1; size: -; D: TRBD1; DNA: TGCAGCGTTGAGCCAGGGGGCGCCTTTGGCTACACCTTC; CDR3: CSVEPGGAFGYTF
J: TRBJ1-2; V: TRBV5-4; size: -; D: TRBD1; DNA: TGTGCCAGCAGCGGGGCTTGGACAGGGAGGGACTATGGCTACACCTTC; CDR3: CASSGAWTGRDYGYTF
J: TRBJ2-7; V: TRBV7-6; size: -; D: TRBD2; DNA: TGTGCCAGCAGCTTATACCGGCGGGAGAACTCCTACGAGCAGTACTTC; CDR3: CASSLYRRENSYEQYF
J: TRBJ2-3; V: TRBV24-1; size: -; D: TRBD1; DNA: TGTGCCATCTCGACAGGGGGCACAGATACGCAGTATTTT; CDR3: CAISTGGTDTQYF
J: TRBJ2-2; V: TRBV5-8; size: -; D: TRBD1; DNA: TGTGCCAGCAGCTTCGGCGGGACAGGGACTACCGGGGAGCTGTTTTTT; CDR3: CASSFGGTGTTGELFF
J: TRBJ1-5; V: TRBV24-1; size: -; D: -; DNA: TGTGCCACCAGTTTGGGGGTTAGCAATCAGCCCCAGCATTTT; CDR3: CATSLGVSNQPQHF
J: TRBJ1-2; V: TRBV25-1; size: -; D: -; DNA: TGTGCCAGCAGTGAATATGGCGGGATTGACTATGGCTACACCTTC; CDR3: CASSEYGGIDYGYTF
J: TRBJ1-1; V: TRBV6-2/TRBV6-3; size: -; D: TRBD1; DNA: TGTGCCAGCAGCTCCTACAGGGGGCGATTTTTGGGAACTGAAGCTTTCTTT; CDR3: CASSSYRGRFLGTEAFF
J: TRBJ2-1; V: TRBV30; size: -; D: TRBD2; DNA: TGTGCCTGGAGTTCCTCTAGCGGGAGCTCCTACAATGAGCAGTTCTTC; CDR3: CAWSSSSGSSYNEQFF
J: TRBJ1-2; V: TRBV29-1; size: -; D: -; DNA: TGCAGCGTTCTTAGAGGCGGCTACACCTTC; CDR3: CSVLRGGYTF
J: TRBJ2-7; V: TRBV5-6; size: -; D: -; DNA: TGTGCCAGCAGCTTACAGGGCGGCGAGCAGTACTTC; CDR3: CASSLQGGEQYF
J: TRBJ1-2; V: TRBV5-8; size: -; D: -; DNA: TGTGCCAGCAGCAACGAAGGGGTTATTAACTATGGCTACACCTTC; CDR3: CASSNEGVINYGYTF
J: TRBJ2-7; V: TRBV30; size: few; D: TRBD2; DNA: TGTGCCCGGGGGGGCCTAGCGGGTACCTCCTACGAGCAGTACTTC; CDR3: CARGGLAGTSYEQYF
J: TRBJ1-3; V: TRBV7-2; size: -; D: -; DNA: TGTGCCAGCAGCTTAGAGAGGGCTGGAAACACCATATATTTT; CDR3: CASSLERAGNTIYF
J: TRBJ1-6; V: TRBV6-5; size: -; D: TRBD1; DNA: TGTGCCAGCAGTTACTCCCTGGACAGGCCTTCACCCCTCCACTTT; CDR3: CASSYSLDRPSPLHF
J: TRBJ1-2; V: TRBV9; size: -; D: TRBD1; DNA: TGTGCCAGCAGCTCTCGGGGGACAGCTATCTATGGCTACACCTTC; CDR3: CASSSRGTAIYGYTF
J: TRBJ2-2; V: TRBV14; size: once; D: -; DNA: TGTGCCAGCAGCCAATTGGTCAGGGGGGCCGTTGGCACCGGGGAGCTGTTTTTT; CDR3: CASSQLVRGAVGTGELFF
J: TRBJ2-1; V: TRBV27; size: -; D: TRBD2; DNA: TGTGCCAGCTGCCTGGTAGCGGGGGGTGGTAATGAGCAGTTCTTC; CDR3: CASCLVAGGGNEQFF
J: TRBJ1-1; V: TRBV5-1; size: -; D: -; DNA: TGCGCCAGCAGTCAGGTTGACAGTCGGAACACTGAAGCTTTCTTT; CDR3: CASSQVDSRNTEAFF
J: TRBJ1-5; V: TRBV27; size: few; D: -; DNA: TGTGCCAGCAGTCACCGAGATAGCAATCAGCCCCAGCATTTT; CDR3: CASSHRDSNQPQHF